This T cell receptor beta chain emerged from a study of T cell responses to AZD1222 COVID-19 vaccine. Study-level results: Repertoire sampling happened only post peak T cell response. Baseline serostatus was positive in only a handful of AZD1222 recipients.

With respect to this clone: Its target is unknown.

There are 14 residues in the CDR3. V lost 6 bases to trimming and J lost 3 bases; unmatched junction nucleotides: 9. Germline lookup yields CDR1 SGHKS and CDR2 YYEKEE (reference sequence). Assay: immunoSEQ multiplex PCR; the TCRdb copy retains only in-frame clones and omits some. The sample consists of roughly 120,000 clones, 86% of them appearing once. The sequence was obtained from an adult who received the AZD1222 COVID-19 vaccine. J is TRBJ2-7 and V is TRBV5-5; 7 bases line up with TRBD1. This material consisted of peripheral blood, taken 28 days after the second AZD1222 dose. The CDR3 sequence: CASTQTPGGYEQYF. The CDR3 bases are TGTGCCAGCACCCAAACACCAGGGGGCTACGAGCAGTACTTC. Full variable domain (rest looked up from reference TRBV5-5 and TRBJ2-7): DAGVTQSPTHLIKTRGQQVTLRCSPISGHKSVSWYQQVLGQGPQFIFQYYEKEERGRGNFPDRFSARQFPNYSSELNVNALLLGDSALYLCASTQTPGGYEQYFGPGTRLTVT.